These T cell receptor beta chains were read from a single sample in a study of T cells in Graves' hyperthyroidism and ophthalmopathy. TCRdb passed the multiplex PCR reads through MiXCR, listing each CDR3 protein once. Of 350,000 to 450,000 distinct CDR3 sequences listed, roughly an eighth were seen once; the top ten hold 25% to 30%. The sample taken for sequencing was blood. These receptors came from a man aged 50 to 59 with Graves' ophthalmopathy. Each CDR3 is given with its conserved first and last residue. The D gene is left open where the match is weak.

TRBJ1-4 TRBV7-9 - CASSLGGASGEKLFF
TRBJ1-2 TRBV6-1 - CASSGRGRPEDGYTF
TRBJ2-1 TRBV7-3 - CASSLGRHRGDEQFF
TRBJ2-5 TRBV25-1 - CASSEDFGADLQYF
TRBJ2-5 TRBV7-7 - CASSPRILETQYF
TRBJ2-5 TRBV19 - CASSIGAETQYF
TRBJ2-1 TRBV5-1 TRBD2 CASSFGLAGVIDEQFF
TRBJ1-1 TRBV20-1 - CSATSGNTEAFF
TRBJ2-1 TRBV29-1 TRBD2 CSVEPAGGTRDEQFF
TRBJ2-7 TRBV28 - CASSLLRERTYEQYF
TRBJ1-1 TRBV11-2 - CASSLGRGGSEAFF
TRBJ2-6 TRBV7-9 TRBD2 CASSSRLAGVSGANVLTF
TRBJ1-4 TRBV29-1 - CSARTDATNEKLFF
TRBJ2-7 TRBV24-1 - CATSDPGTGGEQYF
TRBJ2-7 TRBV10-3 - CAISAPRSGGKEEQYF
TRBJ2-1 TRBV4-1 TRBD2 CASSQVPSGGNNEQFF
TRBJ2-3 TRBV7-3 TRBD2 CASSLNAGGTDTQYF
TRBJ2-2 TRBV7-9 - CASSLGINTGELFF
TRBJ2-1 TRBV13 TRBD1 CASSSYRDRANNEQFF
TRBJ2-7 TRBV14 - CASARDTSYEQYF
TRBJ2-3 TRBV5-1 - CASSLGGSGPTIGTDTQYF
TRBJ2-1 TRBV5-1 - CASSSQGGSGNEQFF
TRBJ2-3 TRBV5-4 - CASSLAGPGGTSTDTQYF
TRBJ2-6 TRBV3-1 - CASTSGANVLTF
TRBJ2-1 TRBV3-1 - CASSQELIAATRSYNEQFF
TRBJ2-3 TRBV7-2 TRBD2 CASSSLGGGTQYF
TRBJ2-1 TRBV7-8 TRBD2 CASSAKGVSGRDEQFF
TRBJ2-7 TRBV12-3/TRBV12-4 - CASSFVTGSYEQYF
TRBJ2-1 TRBV28 TRBD2 CASRSSGISYNEQFF
TRBJ1-1 TRBV20-1 - CSENGGFDTEAFF
TRBJ2-7 TRBV28 TRBD1 CASSLPGTGLYEQYF
TRBJ1-5 TRBV29-1 - CSVAGASNQPQHF
TRBJ2-1 TRBV7-7 - CASSPGTINEQFF
TRBJ2-7 TRBV20-1 TRBD2 CSADPSLAGGYEQYF
TRBJ2-6 TRBV9 - CASSPEEPGANVLTF
TRBJ2-6 TRBV6-1 - CASSPLSDLSYGANVLTF
TRBJ2-5 TRBV30 - CAWSKGRMSAQYF
TRBJ2-1 TRBV11-3 - CASSLGARGNEQFF
TRBJ2-5 TRBV28 - CASSSHRGLGEETQYF
TRBJ1-1 TRBV29-1 TRBD1 CSVPDREGRNTEAFF
TRBJ2-2 TRBV7-6 - CASSFLGGQANTGELFF
TRBJ1-5 TRBV7-9 TRBD1 CASSSGTEYNQPQHF
TRBJ1-3 TRBV29-1 TRBD1 CSALETGVNTIYF
TRBJ1-2 TRBV20-1 - CSASLPAARTF
TRBJ2-2 TRBV5-6 - CASSFGPGKTGELFF
TRBJ2-3 TRBV7-8 - CASLLGGRDTDTQYF
TRBJ2-4 TRBV7-2 - CASSLEWVIGIQYF
TRBJ1-1 TRBV11-2 - CASSLQEVNTEAFF
TRBJ2-6 TRBV2 - CASSEGGTGANVLTF
TRBJ1-2 TRBV18 - CASSQARDYGYTF
TRBJ2-3 TRBV20-1 TRBD2 CSARVAGGLADTQYF
TRBJ1-2 TRBV7-9 - CASSSEVGGHYGYTF
TRBJ1-1 TRBV29-1 - CSVEAFGVQNTEAFF
TRBJ2-7 TRBV5-1 TRBD2 CASSLLAGGESVREQYF
TRBJ2-5 TRBV3-1 - CASRQPQETQYF
TRBJ2-1 TRBV29-1 TRBD2 CSGKNSGNNEQFF
TRBJ1-4 TRBV2 TRBD1 CASKTQGQVNEKLFF